This TCR beta chain was captured in a study of blood T cell repertoires in COVID-19. The overall study: From the United States, Italy and Spain came samples of acute and convalescent COVID-19. T cells, B-cell-depleted T cells, or PBMCs supplied cDNA or gDNA.

In the source study's methods: Nucleated cell counts were estimated from reference gene primer amplification. Repertoires were generated with immunoSEQ multiplex PCR, while TCRdb's copy carries only in-frame clones and drops some. V and J calls and clone size follow that table, whereas D and trimming were derived from the DNA. The sample includes more than 150,000 clones, roughly 80% of them seen just once. This CDR3 contains 14 residues. Germline assignment: CDR1 ENHRY and CDR2 SYGVKD. V lost 4 bases and J 6 bases, leaving 16 bases between the germline ends. The origin of this receptor is a man between 60 and 75 years old with active or convalescent COVID-19. The material sequenced was peripheral blood. The chain couples TRBV10-3 to TRBJ2-7; D possibly corresponds to TRBD1 (5 bases). The chain's CDR3 is CAISAGTSDTEQYF. CDR3 nucleotide sequence: TGTGCCATCAGTGCCGGAACTTCGGACACCGAGCAGTACTTC.